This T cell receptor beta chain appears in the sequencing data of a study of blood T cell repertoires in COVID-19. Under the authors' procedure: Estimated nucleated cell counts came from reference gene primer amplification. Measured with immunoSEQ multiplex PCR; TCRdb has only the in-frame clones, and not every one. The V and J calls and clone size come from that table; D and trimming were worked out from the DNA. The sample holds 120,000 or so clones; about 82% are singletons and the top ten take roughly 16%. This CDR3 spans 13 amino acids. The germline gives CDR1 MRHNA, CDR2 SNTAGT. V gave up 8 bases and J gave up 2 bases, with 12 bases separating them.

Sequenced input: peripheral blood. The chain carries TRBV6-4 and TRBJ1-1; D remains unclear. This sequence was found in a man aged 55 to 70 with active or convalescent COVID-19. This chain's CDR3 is CASRESLNTEAFF. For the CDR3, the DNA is TGTGCCAGCCGGGAATCATTAAACACTGAAGCTTTCTTT.